This TCR beta chain is from a study of T cell repertoires in cytomegalovirus infection. In this sample, this clonotype turned up many times. Its antigen is unknown. TCRdb itself ran the reads through MiXCR, one entry per CDR3 protein. The table has more than 250,000 distinct CDR3 sequences, 20% to 25% seen once. Study-wide findings and caveats: HLA-C-restricted CMV clonotypes gave the most frequent clonotype in two of eight donors.

The CDR3 length is 15 residues. Per the germline V gene, CDR1 is SEHNR and CDR2 is FQNEAQ (reference sequence). V lost 5 bases and J 3 bases, leaving 14 bases between the germline ends. Source: cultured PBMCs, taken from culture after CMV antigen stimulation. The sequence derives from a human donor in good health (CMV status not recorded). Some clones in this sample may be carry-over from other donors' samples. V is TRBV7-9 and J is TRBJ1-5; possibly TRBD1 for D (6 bases). The CDR3 sequence: CASSPRGVANQPQHF. The CDR3 DNA sequence: TGTGCCAGCAGCCCCAGGGGAGTGGCCAATCAGCCCCAGCATTTT.